The 24 T cell receptor beta chains below were found in one sample sequenced in a study of control samples from healthy donors and cancer patients. Measured with immunoSEQ multiplex PCR; TCRdb has only the in-frame clones, and not every one. This sample has more than 35,000 clones, with about four fifths found just once. The sample taken for sequencing was PBMCs. These receptors all come from a woman in her sixties with lung cancer.

Points on this clone: The sample has other DNA sequences that encode this CDR3 too. The gene calls are TRBV18 and TRBJ1-1, with TRBD1 as a possible D gene (5 bases). CDR3 length: 14 residues. Trimming took off 3 bases at V and 0 bases at J, with 8 bases between the two ends. Germline values: CDR1 KGHSH, CDR2 LQKENI. CDR3 protein: CASSPGTVNTEAFF. The CDR3 nucleotides read TGTGCCAGCTCACCTGGGACGGTGAACACTGAAGCTTTCTTT.

This clone was counted between two and nine times. This rearrangement joins TRBV7-3 to TRBJ1-2; D possibly corresponds to TRBD1 (5 bases). The germline CDR1 and CDR2 sequences are SGHTA and FQGTGA. V dropped 7 bases and J dropped 0 bases, with 9 bases sitting between them. The CDR3 sequence is 13 residues long. The CDR3 protein is CASNQGPNYGYTF. The CDR3 nucleotides are TGTGCCAGCAATCAGGGCCCTAACTATGGCTACACCTTC.

The rearrangement joins TRBV7-2 to TRBJ1-2; TRBD1 agrees at 8 bases. The ends lost 3 bases at V and 4 bases at J; junction bases unmatched: 13. The CDR3 covers 17 residues. Per germline, CDR1 SGHTA and CDR2 FQGNSA. CDR3 protein: CASSFRDRGRTPYGYTF. In nucleotides, the CDR3 is TGTGCCAGCAGCTTCCGCGACAGGGGCCGGACCCCCTATGGCTACACCTTC.

The chain is built from TRBV4-3 and TRBJ2-2; perhaps TRBD1 as D (5 bases). This CDR3 region has 14 residues. Germline V gene lookup returns CDR1 LGHNA and CDR2 YSLEER. Deletions cut 2 bases from V and 6 bases from J, with 10 bases between. CDR3: CASSQSGYPGELFF. CDR3 DNA sequence: TGCGCCAGCAGCCAATCAGGGTATCCCGGGGAGCTGTTTTTT.

The V gene is TRBV7-2, the J gene TRBJ2-5; possibly TRBD1 for D (6 bases). Trimming shortened V by 5 bases and J by 5 bases, and 12 bases separated the two germline ends. Germline V gene data show CDR1 as SGHTA and CDR2 as FQGNSA. The CDR3 has 13 amino acids. CDR3: CASSRNQGETQYF. CDR3 coding DNA: TGTGCCAGCAGCCGAAATCAGGGGGAGACCCAGTACTTC.

This clone was recorded a few times. This rearrangement joins TRBV3-1 (or the pseudogene TRBV3-2) to TRBJ1-5, with unresolved D. CDR1 LGHDT and CDR2 YNNKEL come from the germline V gene (reference sequence). The CDR3 has 14 amino acids. The V end was cut by 2 bases, the J end by 5 bases, with 10 bases between. The CDR3 is CASSQLGNYQPQHF. The CDR3 bases are TGTGCCAGCAGCCAATTGGGCAATTATCAGCCCCAGCATTTT.

The chain has TRBV6-5 and TRBJ1-1; the D gene is possibly TRBD1 (6 bases). Trimming removed 6 bases at V and 1 base at J, with 12 bases between. The CDR3 has 14 residues. Germline values: CDR1 MNHEY, CDR2 SVGAGI. The CDR3 protein is CASSDRRKNTEAFF. The CDR3 DNA follows: TGTGCCAGCAGCGACAGGAGGAAGAACACTGAAGCTTTCTTT.

The rearrangement links TRBV7-3 to TRBJ2-3; no clear D gene. Germline CDR1 reads SGHTA; CDR2 reads FQGTGA. This CDR3 has 11 residues. V was shortened by 5 bases and J by 6 bases, with 6 bases between the two germline ends. The CDR3: CASSDGDTQYF. The CDR3 DNA is TGTGCCAGCAGCGACGGCGATACGCAGTATTTT.

The V call is TRBV6-2 or TRBV6-3, the J call TRBJ1-2, with D possibly TRBD1 on 5 matching bases. Trimming pared 0 bases from V and 3 bases from J, leaving 14 bases between. Germline CDR1 MNHEY, CDR2 SVGEGT. CDR3 length: 16 residues. Here the CDR3 DNA reads TGTGCCAGCAGTTACTCGAGCCCTGGGGCGTACTATGGCTACACCTTC. Protein product: CASSYSSPGAYYGYTF.

The J gene is TRBJ1-3, the V gene TRBV19, with a tentative D call TRBD1 (5 bases). The V end lost 7 bases, the J end lost 1 base, and 14 bases lay between the germline ends. Germline values: CDR1 LNHDA, CDR2 SQIVND (reference sequence). CDR3 size: 15 residues. This CDR3 reads CASKRDQTSGNTIYF. The CDR3 DNA follows: TGTGCCAGTAAGAGGGACCAAACGTCTGGAAACACCATATATTTT. Based on the CDR3 plus reference TRBV19 and TRBJ1-3, the full variable domain is DGGITQSPKYLFRKEGQNVTLSCEQNLNHDAMYWYRQDPGQGLRLIYYSQIVNDFQKGDIAEGYSVSREKKESFPLTVTSAQKNPTAFYLCASKRDQTSGNTIYFGEGSWLTVV.

V and J are TRBV4-1 and TRBJ1-1; D gene uncertain. The germline V and J ends were trimmed by 2 bases and 4 bases, with 14 bases remaining between them. Germline CDR1 and CDR2: MGHRA and YSYEKL. The CDR3 totals 15 residues. The CDR3 bases are TGCGCCAGCAGCCAATCCGGGGTTTTGGGCACTGAAGCTTTCTTT. Its translation: CASSQSGVLGTEAFF.

The chain couples TRBV19 to TRBJ2-7, with 12 bases identical to TRBD1. This CDR3 has 15 residues. V lost 3 bases, J lost 6 bases, and 6 bases stayed unmatched. CDR1 is LNHDA, CDR2 SQIVND, per germline (reference sequence). Here the CDR3 reads CASSIPGTGGREQYF. CDR3 coding DNA: TGTGCCAGTAGTATTCCCGGGACAGGGGGCCGCGAGCAGTACTTC.

The rearrangement uses TRBV29-1 and TRBJ2-2; the match to TRBD1 covers 7 bases. CDR1 and CDR2 from the germline V gene are SQVTM and ANQGSEA. J lost 0 bases, V lost 4 bases, and 2 bases had no gene match. This CDR3 is built from 14 residues. This CDR3 is CSVVGTANTGELFF. The CDR3 DNA is TGCAGCGTTGTCGGGACAGCGAACACCGGGGAGCTGTTTTTT.

The count of this clone is one. The V gene is TRBV27, the J gene TRBJ1-6; D may be TRBD1 (6 bases). The V gene's germline CDR1 is MNHEY and CDR2 SMNVEV (reference sequence). Trimming took off 6 bases at V and 5 bases at J, with 14 bases between the two ends. This CDR3 spans 15 amino acids. This CDR3 reads CASRGTGSNNSPLHF. The CDR3 DNA sequence: TGTGCCAGCAGGGGAACAGGGTCAAATAATTCACCCCTCCACTTT.

This chain connects TRBV5-4 to TRBJ1-5, with D maybe TRBD1 (5 bases). This CDR3 spans 15 amino acids. Germline assignment: CDR1 SGHNT and CDR2 YYREEE (reference sequence). V gave up 2 bases and J gave up 1 base, with 10 bases separating them. The CDR3 DNA reads as TGTGCCAGCAGCTTACACGGGGCGAGCAATCAGCCCCAGCATTTT. It translates to CASSLHGASNQPQHF. The complete variable domain, with remaining parts taken from reference TRBV5-4 and TRBJ1-5, reads ETGVTQSPTHLIKTRGQQVTLRCSSQSGHNTVSWYQQALGQGPQFIFQYYREEENGRGNFPPRFSGLQFPNYSSELNVNALELDDSALYLCASSLHGASNQPQHFGDGTRLSIL.

The chain has TRBV18 and TRBJ2-3; D is perhaps TRBD1 or TRBD2 (5 bases each). Germline-derived CDR1 and CDR2 are KGHSH and LQKENI. Between the trimmed V and J ends, which lost 3 bases and 6 bases, there was a span of 19 bases. The CDR3 spans 16 residues. The CDR3 reads CASSPTIGSREDTQYF. The CDR3 bases are TGTGCCAGCTCACCTACGATTGGAAGCAGGGAGGATACGCAGTATTTT.

V and J are TRBV5-1 and TRBJ2-5; TRBD2 aligns across 15 bases. V dropped 4 bases and J dropped 2; count of bases not matched to a gene: 6. The germline V gene has CDR1 SGHRS and CDR2 YFSETQ. This CDR3 region has 17 residues. CDR3 nucleotide sequence: TGCGCCAGCAGCATCGGACTAGCGGGGGGGCAACAAGAGACCCAGTACTTC. It yields the protein CASSIGLAGGQQETQYF.

V gene TRBV7-3 combines with J gene TRBJ1-2, with D perhaps TRBD1 (6 bases). This CDR3 region has 19 residues. Trimming stripped 1 base from V and 5 bases from J, with 26 bases between. The germline V gene encodes CDR1 SGHTA and CDR2 FQGTGA. The CDR3 coding sequence is TGTGCCAGCAGCTTAATCCCACCGGGGGGCACAGGATTTGTTTATGGCTACACCTTC. As protein: CASSLIPPGGTGFVYGYTF.

The V call is TRBV18, the J call TRBJ2-5; TRBD2 aligns across 9 bases. This CDR3 region has 15 residues. With 6 bases clipped from V and 5 bases from J, the junction kept 10 bases outside the gene matches. The V gene's germline CDR1 is KGHSH and CDR2 LQKENI. CDR3 bases: TGTGCCAGCTCCCTTAGCGGGGGTAGACAGGAGACCCAGTACTTC. This translates into CASSLSGGRQETQYF.

The chain links TRBV5-1 to TRBJ1-5; TRBD1 agrees at 7 bases. Losses at the gene ends were 0 bases for V and 7 bases for J; bases not matched to a gene: 7. This CDR3 is built from 15 residues. Germline V gives CDR1 SGHRS, CDR2 YFSETQ. CDR3 bases: TGCGCCAGCAGCTTGGAGTCCAGGGGGGACCAGCCCCAGCATTTT. Its protein is CASSLESRGDQPQHF.

This sequence joins TRBV24-1 and TRBJ2-1, with TRBD2 identical over 8 bases. The CDR3 runs 14 residues. Germline V gene data show CDR1 as KGHDR and CDR2 as SFDVKD. Losses at the gene ends were 3 bases for V and 3 bases for J; bases not matched to a gene: 0. The CDR3 spells CATSDSGSYNEQFF. The DNA for the CDR3 is TGTGCCACCAGTGATAGCGGGAGCTACAATGAGCAGTTCTTC.

Judged by abundance, this clone is medium-sized. This chain links TRBV9 with TRBJ2-7; D is ambiguous. This CDR3 has 13 amino acids. CDR1 is SGDLS, CDR2 YYNGEE, per germline. Trimming shortened V by 0 bases and J by 6 bases, and 10 bases separated the two germline ends. For the CDR3, the DNA is TGTGCCAGCAGCGTAGATGTGGGCGTCGAGCAGTACTTC. Protein product: CASSVDVGVEQYF. Full variable domain (outside the CDR3, taken from reference TRBV9 and TRBJ2-7): DSGVTQTPKHLITATGQRVTLRCSPRSGDLSVYWYQQSLDQGLQFLIQYYNGEERAKGNILERFSAQQFPDLHSELNLSSLELGDSALYFCASSVDVGVEQYFGPGTRLTVT.

This chain joins TRBV2 and TRBJ2-7; 8 bases line up with TRBD1. The junction had 4 bases not matched to a gene; V was cut back by 8 bases and J by 4 bases. This CDR3 is 12 amino acids long. Germline CDR1 is SNHLY and CDR2 is FYNNEI. CDR3 residues: CASARGRYEQYF. The CDR3 DNA reads TGTGCCAGCGCCAGGGGGCGGTACGAGCAGTACTTC.

The genes are TRBV5-1 and TRBJ2-3, with TRBD2 matching 8 bases. Germline assignment: CDR1 SGHRS and CDR2 YFSETQ. Germline trimming cut 2 bases from V and 1 base from J; bases unmatched to any gene: 3. This CDR3 region has 15 residues. Here the CDR3 reads CASSFSRGGTDTQYF. CDR3 bases: TGCGCCAGCAGCTTCTCGCGGGGGGGCACAGATACGCAGTATTTT.